This TCR beta chain was captured in a study of human T cells and chemical hapten exposure. Sample time point: patch test 1, 2 weeks after DPC sensitization. Specified treatment: therapeutic diphenylcyclopropenone sensitization with weekly scalp DPC. TCRdb processed the RACE reads anew with MiXCR; each CDR3 protein has one entry. The sample has over 85,000 distinct CDR3 sequences, around 12% seen once; the top ten hold around 2.2%. This CDR3 contains 18 residues. Looked up from germline, CDR1 is LGHNA and CDR2 is YNFKEQ. Trimming cost V 2 bases and J 3 bases; bases outside gene matches: 13. The input for sequencing was whole blood, taken in connection with sensitization to the hapten diphenylcyclopropenone (DPC). The sequence derives from a woman aged 40 to 50 with alopecia areata. Some clones in this sample may be carry-over from other donors' samples. The rearrangement uses TRBV4-2 and TRBJ2-7, with 10 nucleotides matching TRBD2. For the CDR3, the DNA is TGTGCCAGCAGCCAAAATCCCCAGCGTGGACTAGCGGTCTACGAGCAGTACTTC. It is translated as CASSQNPQRGLAVYEQYF.